This T cell receptor (beta chain) was recovered during a study of blood T cell repertoires in COVID-19. Study summary: Whether acute or convalescent, the COVID-19 samples came from the United States, Italy and Spain.

Here immunoSEQ multiplex PCR was the method, and the copy in TCRdb shows in-frame clones only, minus some. The profile shows about 220,000 clones, 84% of them singletons. V dropped 0 bases and J dropped 8 bases, with 7 bases sitting between them. The CDR3 length is 12 residues. The receptor was isolated from a man over 45 with active or convalescent COVID-19. Sequencing was done on a sample of peripheral blood. The chain combines TRBV12-3 or TRBV12-4 with TRBJ1-2; D is uncertain. As DNA, the CDR3 is TGTGCCAGCAGTTTAGCCGGGGAAGGCTACACCTTC. Encoded protein: CASSLAGEGYTF.